This T cell receptor beta chain is drawn from a study of technical replicates of blood from a few donors. Sequenced by immunoSEQ multiplex PCR; TCRdb stores in-frame clones only, minus some. The sample has some 100,000 clones; 96% are singletons. The CDR3 runs 18 residues. The chain is built from TRBV1 and TRBJ2-1; the D call TRBD2 from the table was never checked on the DNA. TRBV1 is a pseudogene segment. The sequence came from a human donor in good health. What was sequenced was T cells isolated from PBMCs. The DNA of the CDR3 is TGCACCAGCAGCCAAGAGAAGAGGTCCCAGCGGGAGGGGGATGAGCAGTTCTTC. It codes for CTSSQEKRSQREGDEQFF.